These T cell receptor beta chains were read from a single sample in a study of Ad26.COV2.S vaccination and SARS-CoV-2 variants. Produced via immunoSEQ multiplex PCR; TCRdb's table is partial and in-frame only. Found here are some 480,000 clones, around 90% of them singletons; the top ten hold roughly 13%. The material was peripheral blood, obtained in a trial of Ad26.COV2.S vaccine versus placebo. These receptors were collected from a person between 18 and 60 years old who received the Ad26.COV2.S COVID-19 vaccine or a placebo. The CDR3 runs from the conserved cysteine through the conserved F or W. A D gene is named only where the DNA matches it firmly.

d_call: TRBD2
v_call: TRBV27
j_call: TRBJ2-3
cdr3_aa: CASSRDTSGMGTQYF

d_call: TRBD2
v_call: TRBV7-3
j_call: TRBJ2-1
cdr3_aa: CASSVGLAANEQFF

d_call: NA
v_call: TRBV29-1
j_call: TRBJ1-1
cdr3_aa: CSVEESGGRMNTEAFF

d_call: NA
v_call: TRBV12-3/TRBV12-4
j_call: TRBJ1-1
cdr3_aa: CASSLKQGDEAFF

d_call: TRBD1
v_call: TRBV20-1
j_call: TRBJ2-7
cdr3_aa: CSARTGVEQYF

d_call: NA
v_call: TRBV19
j_call: TRBJ2-7
cdr3_aa: CASSIGDTYEQYF

d_call: TRBD1
v_call: TRBV5-6
j_call: TRBJ2-7
cdr3_aa: CASSYFGDRTTYEQYF

d_call: TRBD1
v_call: TRBV6-5
j_call: TRBJ2-7
cdr3_aa: CASKKNRGYYEQYF

d_call: NA
v_call: TRBV28
j_call: TRBJ1-3
cdr3_aa: CASRAGSGNTIYF

d_call: TRBD2
v_call: TRBV28
j_call: TRBJ2-7
cdr3_aa: CASSLAGDLYEQYF

d_call: NA
v_call: TRBV18
j_call: TRBJ1-1
cdr3_aa: CASSPQQNTEAFF

d_call: TRBD2
v_call: TRBV4-2
j_call: TRBJ2-1
cdr3_aa: CASSQPSGRDNEQFF

d_call: NA
v_call: TRBV7-8
j_call: TRBJ1-5
cdr3_aa: CASSLGWGAQGPQPQHF

d_call: NA
v_call: TRBV11-2
j_call: TRBJ1-1
cdr3_aa: CASSRGTEAFF

d_call: NA
v_call: TRBV9
j_call: TRBJ2-7
cdr3_aa: CASSVGEGITYEQYF

d_call: NA
v_call: TRBV27
j_call: TRBJ2-5
cdr3_aa: CASSKSGAGVGETQYF

d_call: NA
v_call: TRBV5-1
j_call: TRBJ1-4
cdr3_aa: CASSMDVKNEKLFF

d_call: NA
v_call: TRBV18
j_call: TRBJ2-7
cdr3_aa: CASSPQVGEQYF

d_call: NA
v_call: TRBV6-5
j_call: TRBJ1-1
cdr3_aa: CASRRDMPEAFF

d_call: NA
v_call: TRBV3-1/TRBV3-2
j_call: TRBJ1-2
cdr3_aa: CASSQGRGISNGYTF

d_call: TRBD2
v_call: TRBV19
j_call: TRBJ2-5
cdr3_aa: CASRPLAGARETQYF

d_call: NA
v_call: TRBV28
j_call: TRBJ1-2
cdr3_aa: CATRERYGYTF

d_call: NA
v_call: TRBV30
j_call: TRBJ1-1
cdr3_aa: CAWRGSGGSWTEAFF

d_call: TRBD2
v_call: TRBV27
j_call: TRBJ2-5
cdr3_aa: CASRPPRVAGVEETQYF

d_call: NA
v_call: TRBV7-9
j_call: TRBJ2-7
cdr3_aa: CASSLVRDLRYEQYF

d_call: NA
v_call: TRBV6-5
j_call: TRBJ1-1
cdr3_aa: CASRRSAVLNTEAFF

d_call: NA
v_call: TRBV19
j_call: TRBJ2-2
cdr3_aa: CASSIAGYPGELFF

d_call: NA
v_call: TRBV10-3
j_call: TRBJ1-1
cdr3_aa: CAISESGGNTEAFF

d_call: NA
v_call: TRBV29-1
j_call: TRBJ1-2
cdr3_aa: CSAIDGRSNYGYTF

d_call: NA
v_call: TRBV6-5
j_call: TRBJ1-1
cdr3_aa: CASRPLDRPNTEAFF

d_call: TRBD1
v_call: TRBV6-1
j_call: TRBJ2-1
cdr3_aa: CASSEAGDRVNRNEQFF

d_call: NA
v_call: TRBV28
j_call: TRBJ1-4
cdr3_aa: CATSPPRRGEGEKLFF

d_call: TRBD2
v_call: TRBV9
j_call: TRBJ2-1
cdr3_aa: CASSVDLTSGRRNEQFF

d_call: NA
v_call: TRBV3-1/TRBV3-2
j_call: TRBJ1-6
cdr3_aa: CASSQYNRVRGHSPLHF

d_call: NA
v_call: TRBV5-1
j_call: TRBJ2-5
cdr3_aa: CASSLGGRQETQYF

d_call: NA
v_call: TRBV9
j_call: TRBJ1-2
cdr3_aa: CASTSSPTASYGYTF

d_call: NA
v_call: TRBV7-8
j_call: TRBJ1-2
cdr3_aa: CASSLVRGKGGYTF

d_call: NA
v_call: TRBV7-2
j_call: TRBJ2-5
cdr3_aa: CASSVAETQYF

d_call: TRBD1
v_call: TRBV2
j_call: TRBJ2-5
cdr3_aa: CASNLDRGRETQYF

d_call: TRBD2
v_call: TRBV6-5
j_call: TRBJ2-7
cdr3_aa: CASSIRPGLANEQYF

d_call: NA
v_call: TRBV27
j_call: TRBJ1-2
cdr3_aa: CASSLSPRIYGYTF